This TCR beta chain derives from a study of T cell repertoires in cytomegalovirus infection. Study summary: CMV epitopes, recently identified HLA-C-restricted and well-studied HLA-B-restricted, were used. Carrying CMV and the relevant HLA type showed in public TCR beta signatures. The study's findings and limits: In two of eight donors, the top clonotype was HLA-C-restricted CMV-specific. Individuals carrying CMV plus the relevant HLA were identified by cumulative frequency of public TCR beta families.

The CDR3 totals 12 residues. V dropped 6 bases and J dropped 10 bases, with 14 bases sitting between them. TCRdb redid the calling of the reads with MiXCR, one entry per CDR3 protein. The sample holds around 340,000 distinct CDR3 sequences, 25% to 30% seen once. With regard to this clonotype: What it binds is unknown.

The receptor was derived from a human donor in good health (CMV status not recorded). Some clones in this sample may be carry-over from other donors' samples. Sequences were derived from cultured PBMCs, sampled from culture after CMV antigen stimulation. The chain recombines TRBV12-3 or TRBV12-4 with TRBJ2-3; no clear D. The CDR3 sequence: CASSEALEAQYF. The CDR3 bases are TGTGCCAGCAGCGAAGCCTTAGAGGCGCAGTATTTT.